This T cell receptor (beta chain) was captured in a study of blood T cell repertoires in COVID-19. About the study: Material from acute and convalescent COVID-19 was sourced from the United States, Italy and Spain. PBMCs, B-cell-depleted T cells, or T cells were the source of the cDNA or gDNA that made up the material.

This CDR3 contains 15 residues. The trim removed 7 bases at V and 13 bases at J, leaving 17 bases unmatched. From germline, CDR1 is MNHNS and CDR2 SASEGT. Authors' methods: Reference gene primer amplification in the assay estimated nucleated cell counts. Measured with immunoSEQ multiplex PCR; TCRdb has only the in-frame clones, and not every one. The V and J calls and the clone size are those of that table, but D and trimming were determined from the DNA. The sample yields approximately 170,000 clones, 86% seen once. The rearrangement links TRBV6-1 to TRBJ2-1; TRBD1 aligns across 9 bases. Sample: peripheral blood. The TCR was taken from an elderly woman in a cohort sampled during active or convalescent COVID-19. CDR3 amino acids: CASIDRGTGRSYQFF. CDR3 sequence (DNA): TGTGCCAGCATAGACCGCGGGACAGGGAGATCGTACCAGTTCTTC.